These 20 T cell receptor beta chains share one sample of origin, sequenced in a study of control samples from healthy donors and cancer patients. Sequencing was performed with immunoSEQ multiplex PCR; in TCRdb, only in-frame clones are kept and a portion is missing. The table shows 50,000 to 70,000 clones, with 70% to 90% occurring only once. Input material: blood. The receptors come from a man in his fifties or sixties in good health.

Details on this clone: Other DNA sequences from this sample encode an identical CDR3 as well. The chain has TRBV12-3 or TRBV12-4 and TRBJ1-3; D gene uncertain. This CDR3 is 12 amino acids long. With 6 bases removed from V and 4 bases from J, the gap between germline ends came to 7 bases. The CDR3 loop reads CASSLGGNTIYF. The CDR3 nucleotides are TGTGCCAGCAGCCTGGGGGGAAACACCATATATTTT.

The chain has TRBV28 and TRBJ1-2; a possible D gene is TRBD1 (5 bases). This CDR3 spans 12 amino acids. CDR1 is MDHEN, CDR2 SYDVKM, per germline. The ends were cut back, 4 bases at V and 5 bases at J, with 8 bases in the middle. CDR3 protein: CASSSRQYGYTF. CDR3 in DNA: TGTGCCAGCAGTTCTCGACAGTATGGCTACACCTTC.

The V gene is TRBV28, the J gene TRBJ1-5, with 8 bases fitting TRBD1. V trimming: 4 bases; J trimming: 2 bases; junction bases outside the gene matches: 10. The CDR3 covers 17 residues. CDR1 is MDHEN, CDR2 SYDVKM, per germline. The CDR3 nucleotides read TGTGCCAGCAGTTCCCCTGGACAGGGTTGGGGCAATCAGCCCCAGCATTTT. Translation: CASSSPGQGWGNQPQHF. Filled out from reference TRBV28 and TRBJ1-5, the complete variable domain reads DVKVTQSSRYLVKRTGEKVFLECVQDMDHENMFWYRQDPGLGLRLIYFSYDVKMKEKGDIPEGYSVSREKKERFSLILESASTNQTSMYLCASSSPGQGWGNQPQHFGDGTRLSIL.

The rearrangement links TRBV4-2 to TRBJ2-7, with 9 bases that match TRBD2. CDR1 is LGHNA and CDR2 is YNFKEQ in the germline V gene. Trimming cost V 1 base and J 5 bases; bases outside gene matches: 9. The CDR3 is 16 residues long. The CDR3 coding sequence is TGTGCCAGCAGCCAAGGCGCGGGACTAGCATATGACGAGCAGTACTTC. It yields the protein CASSQGAGLAYDEQYF.

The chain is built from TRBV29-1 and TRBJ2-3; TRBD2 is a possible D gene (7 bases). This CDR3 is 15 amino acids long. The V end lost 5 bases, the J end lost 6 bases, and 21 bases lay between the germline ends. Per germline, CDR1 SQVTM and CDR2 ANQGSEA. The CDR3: CSVTPRGGGLDTQYF. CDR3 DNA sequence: TGCAGCGTTACCCCAAGGGGGGGAGGGCTGGATACGCAGTATTTT.

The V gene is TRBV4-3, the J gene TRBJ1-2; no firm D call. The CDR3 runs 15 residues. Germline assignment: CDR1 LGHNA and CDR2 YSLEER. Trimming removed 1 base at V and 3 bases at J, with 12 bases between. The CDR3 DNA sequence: TGCGCCAGCAGCCAAGTTTTGGGGATTGACTATGGCTACACCTTC. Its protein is CASSQVLGIDYGYTF.

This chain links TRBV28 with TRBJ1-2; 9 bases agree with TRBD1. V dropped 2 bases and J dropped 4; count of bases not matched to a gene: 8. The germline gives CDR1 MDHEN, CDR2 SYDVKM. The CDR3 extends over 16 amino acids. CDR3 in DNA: TGTGCCAGCAGTTTAGATCGGACAGGGGCGGCCTATGGCTACACCTTC. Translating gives CASSLDRTGAAYGYTF.

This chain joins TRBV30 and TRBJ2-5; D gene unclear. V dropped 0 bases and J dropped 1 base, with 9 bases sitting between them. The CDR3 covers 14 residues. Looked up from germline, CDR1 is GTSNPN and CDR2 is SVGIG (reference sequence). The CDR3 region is CAWSVSLFQETQYF. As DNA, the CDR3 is TGTGCCTGGAGTGTTAGTCTCTTCCAAGAGACCCAGTACTTC.

This CDR3 reads CASSLEESGRAGSTDTQYF. CDR3 nucleotide sequence: TGCGCCAGCAGCCTTGAAGAGAGCGGGAGGGCCGGTAGCACAGATACGCAGTATTTT. This chain uses TRBV4-1 with TRBJ2-3; TRBD2 matches 10 bases. CDR1 is MGHRA, CDR2 YSYEKL, per germline. The CDR3 contains 19 residues. With V trimmed by 4 bases and J by 0 bases, 13 bases remained unmatched.

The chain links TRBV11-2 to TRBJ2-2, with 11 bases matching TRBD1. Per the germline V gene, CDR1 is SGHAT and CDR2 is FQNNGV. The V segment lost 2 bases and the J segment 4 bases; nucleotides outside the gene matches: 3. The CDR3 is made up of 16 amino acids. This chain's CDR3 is CASSLRGTGGTGELFF. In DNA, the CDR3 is TGTGCCAGCAGCTTAAGGGGGACAGGGGGCACCGGGGAGCTGTTTTTT. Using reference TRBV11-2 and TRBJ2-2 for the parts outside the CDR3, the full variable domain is EAGVAQSPRYKIIEKRQSVAFWCNPISGHATLYWYQQILGQGPKLLIQFQNNGVVDDSQLPKDRFSAERLKGVDSTLKIQPAKLEDSAVYLCASSLRGTGGTGELFFGEGSRLTVL.

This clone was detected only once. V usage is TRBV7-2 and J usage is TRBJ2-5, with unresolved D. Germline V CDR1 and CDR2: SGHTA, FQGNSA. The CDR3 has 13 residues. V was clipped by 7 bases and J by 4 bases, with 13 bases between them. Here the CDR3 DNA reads TGTGCCAGCACCCGGGCGACTGGAGAGACCCAGTACTTC. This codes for CASTRATGETQYF. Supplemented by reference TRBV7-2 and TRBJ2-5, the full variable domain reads GAGVSQSPSNKVTEKGKDVELRCDPISGHTALYWYRQSLGQGLEFLIYFQGNSAPDKSGLPSDRFSAERTGGSVSTLTIQRTQQEDSAVYLCASTRATGETQYFGPGTRLLVL.

The CDR3 sequence is CAQGGYTF. CDR3 nucleotide sequence: TGTGCACAAGGGGGCTACACCTTC. J is TRBJ1-2 and V is TRBV24-1; no firm D call. The germline V gene has CDR1 KGHDR and CDR2 SFDVKD. The CDR3 spans 8 residues.

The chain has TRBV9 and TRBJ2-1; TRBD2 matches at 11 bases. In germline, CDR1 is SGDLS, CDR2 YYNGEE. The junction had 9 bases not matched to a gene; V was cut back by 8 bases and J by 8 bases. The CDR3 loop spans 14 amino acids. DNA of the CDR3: TGTGCCAGTAAGAAAACTAGCGGGAGCGATGAGCAGTTCTTC. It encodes CASKKTSGSDEQFF.

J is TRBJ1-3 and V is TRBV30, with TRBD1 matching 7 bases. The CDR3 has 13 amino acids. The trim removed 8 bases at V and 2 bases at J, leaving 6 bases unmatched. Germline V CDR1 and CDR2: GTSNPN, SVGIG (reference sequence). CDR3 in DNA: TGTGCCCAACGGAGGGGGCCTGGAAACACCATATATTTT. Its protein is CAQRRGPGNTIYF.

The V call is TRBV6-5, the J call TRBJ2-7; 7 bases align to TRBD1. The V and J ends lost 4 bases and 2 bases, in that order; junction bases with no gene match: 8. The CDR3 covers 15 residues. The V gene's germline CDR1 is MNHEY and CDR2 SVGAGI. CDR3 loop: CASSLTDQGAYEQYF. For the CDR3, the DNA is TGTGCCAGCAGTTTGACAGATCAGGGGGCCTACGAGCAGTACTTC.

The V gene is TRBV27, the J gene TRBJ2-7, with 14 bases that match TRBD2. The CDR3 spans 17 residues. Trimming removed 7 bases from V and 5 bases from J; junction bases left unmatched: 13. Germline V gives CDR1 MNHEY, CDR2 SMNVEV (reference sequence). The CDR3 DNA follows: TGTGCCAGCACCCCACTGACTAGCGGGAGGGCCATCCACGAGCAGTACTTC. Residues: CASTPLTSGRAIHEQYF.

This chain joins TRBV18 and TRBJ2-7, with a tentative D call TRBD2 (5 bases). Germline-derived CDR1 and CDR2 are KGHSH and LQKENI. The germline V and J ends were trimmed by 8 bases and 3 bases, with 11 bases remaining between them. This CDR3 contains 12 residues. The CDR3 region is CASRRQGYEQYF. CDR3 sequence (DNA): TGTGCCAGCCGGAGGCAAGGCTACGAGCAGTACTTC.

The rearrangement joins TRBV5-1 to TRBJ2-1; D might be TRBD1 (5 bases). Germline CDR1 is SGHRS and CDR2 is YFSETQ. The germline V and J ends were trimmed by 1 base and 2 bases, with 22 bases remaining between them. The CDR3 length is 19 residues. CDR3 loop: CASSLTPATEPFAYNEQFF. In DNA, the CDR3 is TGCGCCAGCAGCTTGACCCCCGCGACAGAGCCTTTCGCCTACAATGAGCAGTTCTTC.

The CDR3 loop reads CASSLREGGEQYF. In DNA form, the CDR3 reads TGTGCCAGCAGCTTAAGGGAGGGCGGCGAGCAGTACTTC. This chain joins TRBV11-2 and TRBJ2-7, with 7 bases that match TRBD2. CDR3 length: 13 amino acids. CDR1 is SGHAT, CDR2 FQNNGV, per germline. The trim removed 2 bases at V and 6 bases at J, leaving 4 bases unmatched.

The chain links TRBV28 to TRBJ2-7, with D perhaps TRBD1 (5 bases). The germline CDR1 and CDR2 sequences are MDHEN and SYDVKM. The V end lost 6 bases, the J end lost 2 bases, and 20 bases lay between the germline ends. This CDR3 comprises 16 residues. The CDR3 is CASSTRWGEPPYEQYF. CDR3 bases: TGTGCCAGCAGCACGAGGTGGGGCGAGCCTCCCTACGAGCAGTACTTC.